This is a list of T cell receptor beta chains from one sample in a study of tumor and adjacent non-tumor tissue in lung cancer. TCRdb processed the multiplex PCR reads anew with MiXCR; each CDR3 protein has one entry. The sample includes some 100,000 distinct CDR3 sequences, 65% seen only once; the top ten take around 20%. What was sequenced was distant non-tumor lung tissue. These receptors came from a young man with non-small cell lung cancer. CDR3s include the opening cysteine and the closing phenylalanine or tryptophan.

v_gene,j_gene,CDR3aa
TRBV20-1,TRBJ2-5,CSVRDPRGPPGAQYF
TRBV6-1,TRBJ2-5,CASRRLAGVETQYF
TRBV24-1,TRBJ2-1,CATSDFGQRGNEQFF
TRBV10-3,TRBJ1-6,CAITPDISYNSPHHF
TRBV7-2,TRBJ2-3,CASSLMFSTDTQYF
TRBV11-3,TRBJ2-7,CASSRTGDCEQYF
TRBV14,TRBJ2-3,CASSPNPDTQYF
TRBV4-1,TRBJ1-2,CASNQGAGTSYGYTF
TRBV11-3,TRBJ2-2,CASSLKGYTGELFF
TRBV11-2,TRBJ1-2,CASSPPHRAPLLGCTF
TRBV6-5,TRBJ1-5,CASGSRPGAQQPQHF
TRBV6-2/TRBV6-3,TRBJ2-1,CVSNLGLVYNEQFF
TRBV7-2,TRBJ2-7,CASTSWGISYEQYF
TRBV7-9,TRBJ2-3,CASSLVVADLSTDTQYF
TRBV30,TRBJ2-1,CAWNPPGLAVEQFF
TRBV5-1,TRBJ1-1,CASSLAGDTEAFF
TRBV29-1,TRBJ2-2,CSVEERAGELFF
TRBV6-5,TRBJ1-2,CASSRALARGYTF
TRBV20-1,TRBJ2-7,CRASWAASYEQYF
TRBV11-2,TRBJ2-1,CASSIIAGGNNEQLF
TRBV6-5,TRBJ1-6,CASTYMTGDDSPLHF
TRBV11-2,TRBJ1-2,CASSLWKGRSNTF
TRBV29-1,TRBJ1-1,CSVERRGGNGAQREEAGAFF